These T cell receptor beta chains were read from a single sample in a study of post-analysis software for immune sequencing data. TCRdb reprocessed the PCR reads with MiXCR, giving one entry per CDR3 protein. This table has approximately 770,000 distinct CDR3 sequences, roughly 46% appearing once. Sequencing was done on a sample of blood. These TCRs come from a girl between 10 and 17 years old with multiple sclerosis. Both conserved end residues are trimmed from each CDR3.

v_call,cdr3_aa
TRBV6-1,ASSESGGTYNEQF
TRBV27,ASSLSANTEAF
TRBV5-1,ASSLDAGDNQPQH
TRBV7-2,ASSFSAPYEQY
TRBV7-2,ASSSTGRVNTEAF
TRBV7-2,ASRRTLSRIQDTQY
TRBV4-3,ASSQGGVLNEQF
TRBV6-2/TRBV6-3,ASSLGPQSDQPQH
TRBV7-2,ASSLVGGGRGETQY
TRBV4-2,ASSQETDSGRAGDNEQF
TRBV5-8,ASSLGDRARYEQY
TRBV9,ASSVAGGPKETQY
TRBV7-6,ASRPTFWGDTQY
TRBV6-5,ASRQGRDSPLH
TRBV6-1,AIPERQGQLYGYT
TRBV15,ATSGLAVGDEQY
TRBV18,ASSPTTGLEVEAF
TRBV7-9,ASSDTPSGEQY
TRBV29-1,SVLQPTSPYNEQF
TRBV20-1,SARVTSKQY
TRBV24-1,ATSEGQGYNEQY
TRBV6-5,ASSYVGGSSYEQY
TRBV20-1,SARRQVRYNEQF
TRBV12-3/TRBV12-4,ASSLYGTSGASSYNEQF
TRBV20-1,SARPPGDGEQY
TRBV7-2,ASSFRLAGQF
TRBV7-2,ASSFGLAVETQY
TRBV5-5,ASSLEGRTRRSAEAF
TRBV7-3,ASSARTSSYNEQF
TRBV6-4,ASSDSQGTWTSAGMETQY
TRBV7-6,ASSQETGPAYEQY
TRBV10-1,ASSERNGSQETQY
TRBV9,ASSGFGLSGANVLT
TRBV11-2,ASSLGRISTDTQY
TRBV15,ATSTRIGLAPDTQY
TRBV7-9,ASRSEEGNQPQH
TRBV6-5,ASSYSGGPAF
TRBV5-5,ASSLMTRVGGYT
TRBV28,ASRNPGTHEQY
TRBV12-3/TRBV12-4,ASSLETSGSLHEQF
TRBV6-4,ASSSAGGMGNEQF
TRBV7-3,ASSLTLGPYNEQF
TRBV5-1,ASSLEHRGREQY
TRBV20-1,SARELQGRTSLAQY
TRBV7-8,ASSFGRMMTSGGAKNIQY
TRBV12-3/TRBV12-4,ASSTNGGRTQY
TRBV15,ATSRVAGVGYGYT